A single sample is the source of the 17 T cell receptor beta chains below, sequenced in a study of blood T cell repertoires in COVID-19. Assay used: immunoSEQ multiplex PCR; TCRdb lists only in-frame clones, some missing. Among 250,000 to 300,000 clones, 88% were seen once, and the ten largest hold 2%. Material: PBMCs or T cells enriched from blood (not recorded which). The receptors derive from a woman aged 60 to 75 in a cohort exposed to, infected with or recovered from COVID-19 (not recorded which).

V gene TRBV7-9 combines with J gene TRBJ2-5; 7 bases fit TRBD2. This CDR3 has 14 amino acids. The V gene's germline CDR1 is SEHNR and CDR2 FQNEAQ (reference sequence). V shed 10 bases and J 7 bases; nucleotides not matched to a gene: 15. The CDR3 is CATLGREWYATQYF. The CDR3 DNA sequence: TGTGCCACACTCGGGCGGGAGTGGTACGCGACCCAGTACTTC.

The chain employs TRBV27 and TRBJ2-5, with D perhaps matching TRBD2 (6 bases). CDR3 length equals 15 residues. V lost 5 bases and J 0 bases, leaving 13 bases between the germline ends. Germline-derived CDR1 and CDR2 are MNHEY and SMNVEV (reference sequence). The CDR3 loop reads CASSGGLLYQETQYF. The CDR3 region has the DNA TGTGCCAGCAGTGGGGGACTCCTGTACCAAGAGACCCAGTACTTC.

The gene calls are TRBV5-4 and TRBJ1-1; a possible D gene is TRBD1 (5 bases). The CDR3 totals 15 residues. CDR1 SGHNT and CDR2 YYREEE come from the germline V gene (reference sequence). Trimming pared 2 bases from V and 1 base from J, leaving 12 bases between. In nucleotides, the CDR3 is TGTGCCAGCAGCTTTTTTCAGGGCTCGAACACTGAAGCTTTCTTT. Its translation: CASSFFQGSNTEAFF.

This clone was counted a single time. The chain recombines TRBV12-3 or TRBV12-4 with TRBJ1-1, with 8 bases aligning to TRBD1. V was clipped by 4 bases and J by 7 bases; unmatched bases: 5. CDR3 size: 13 residues. Here the CDR3 DNA reads TGTGCCAGCAGTTCTACCGGGACAGGTGAAGCTTTCTTT. This codes for CASSSTGTGEAFF.

In the case of this clone: Within the sample, other DNA sequences also encode this same CDR3. The J gene is TRBJ2-1, the V gene TRBV2; 7 bases are shared with TRBD2. The CDR3 length is 15 residues. Germline lookup yields CDR1 SNHLY and CDR2 FYNNEI. With 5 bases clipped from V and 5 bases from J, the junction kept 9 bases outside the gene matches. The CDR3 nucleotides are TGTGCCAGCAGTCAAGGACGGCTAGCGGACAATGAGCAGTTCTTC. Protein: CASSQGRLADNEQFF. Drawing the rest from reference TRBV2 and TRBJ2-1, the complete variable domain is EPEVTQTPSHQVTQMGQEVILRCVPISNHLYFYWYRQILGQKVEFLVSFYNNEISEKSEIFDDQFSVERPDGSNFTLKIRSTKLEDSAMYFCASSQGRLADNEQFFGPGTRLTVL.

CDR3 protein: CASSLATGVYNGYTF. The CDR3 bases are TGTGCCAGCAGTTTAGCGACAGGGGTGTACAATGGCTACACCTTC. This chain joins TRBV28 and TRBJ1-2; TRBD1 aligns across 8 bases. V trimming: 2 bases; J trimming: 6 bases; junction bases outside the gene matches: 8. The CDR3 is 15 residues long. Germline V gene lookup returns CDR1 MDHEN and CDR2 SYDVKM.

The rearrangement joins TRBV7-2 to TRBJ2-5; 7 positions match TRBD2. The germline V gene has CDR1 SGHTA and CDR2 FQGNSA. CDR3 size: 15 residues. J was trimmed by 5 bases and V by 5 bases; bases with no gene match: 11. This chain's CDR3 is CASSRRAGEGETQYF. The CDR3 DNA reads as TGTGCCAGCAGCCGGCGGGCGGGGGAGGGGGAGACCCAGTACTTC.

V usage is TRBV7-3 and J usage is TRBJ1-2, with D maybe TRBD1 (5 bases). The CDR3 loop spans 14 amino acids. Trimming left V 4 bases short and J 8 bases short, with 17 bases between. In germline, CDR1 is SGHTA, CDR2 FQGTGA. CDR3 DNA sequence: TGTGCCAGCAGCTCCGGACCCGGGGCGGGGGGCTACACCTTC. Amino acids: CASSSGPGAGGYTF.

The V gene is TRBV14, the J gene TRBJ1-2; a possible D gene is TRBD1 (5 bases). V lost 4 bases, J lost 0 bases, and 15 bases lay in between. The germline V gene encodes CDR1 SGHDN and CDR2 FVKESK. This CDR3 has 16 amino acids. The CDR3 reads CASSLGPDRANYGYTF. The CDR3, as DNA: TGTGCCAGCAGCCTTGGCCCCGACAGAGCTAACTATGGCTACACCTTC. The full variable domain, in which reference TRBV14 and TRBJ1-2 provide the parts outside the CDR3, is EAGVTQFPSHSVIEKGQTVTLRCDPISGHDNLYWYRRVMGKEIKFLLHFVKESKQDESGMPNNRFLAERTGGTYSTLKVQPAELEDSGVYFCASSLGPDRANYGYTFGSGTRLTVV.

The chain links TRBV24-1 to TRBJ1-2; possibly TRBD1 for D (5 bases). The CDR3 contains 13 residues. The germline CDR1 and CDR2 sequences are KGHDR and SFDVKD. With 5 bases removed from V and 2 bases from J, the gap between germline ends came to 8 bases. The CDR3 sequence: CATSVQENYGYTF. The DNA for the CDR3 is TGTGCCACCAGTGTACAGGAGAACTATGGCTACACCTTC.

The V and J genes are TRBV3-1 (or the pseudogene TRBV3-2) and TRBJ1-3; 11 bases map to TRBD1. Germline CDR1 LGHDT, CDR2 YNNKEL (reference sequence). The V gene end was trimmed by 1 base and the J gene end by 4 bases; junction bases not matched to a gene: 3. There are 16 residues in the CDR3. DNA for the CDR3: TGTGCCAGCAGCCAAGCGGACAGGGGGCAAGGAAACACCATATATTTT. Translation gives CASSQADRGQGNTIYF.

This clone was counted a few times. The rearrangement links TRBV28 to TRBJ2-5; 12 bases agree with TRBD1. V dropped 6 bases and J dropped 5; count of bases not matched to a gene: 4. The CDR3 runs 14 residues. Germline V CDR1 and CDR2: MDHEN, SYDVKM. The CDR3 nucleotides are TGTGCCAGCAGGGGACAGGGGGCAGGGGAGACCCAGTACTTC. It translates to CASRGQGAGETQYF.

V gene TRBV19 combines with J gene TRBJ1-4; 8 bases match TRBD1. This CDR3 contains 14 residues. Germline V gene sequence: CDR1 LNHDA, CDR2 SQIVND (reference sequence). The trim removed 6 bases at V and 7 bases at J, leaving 7 bases unmatched. The CDR3 DNA follows: TGTGCCAGTAGGCCGGACAGGGTTGGTGAAAAACTGTTTTTT. Amino acid sequence: CASRPDRVGEKLFF.

This sequence joins TRBV27 and TRBJ2-5; D not certain. Germline CDR1 and CDR2: MNHEY and SMNVEV (reference sequence). This CDR3 has 12 amino acids. V gave up 5 bases and J gave up 0 bases, with 4 bases separating them. The CDR3 DNA reads TGTGCCAGCAGTCACTACCAAGAGACCCAGTACTTC. This encodes CASSHYQETQYF.

The V and J genes are TRBV30 and TRBJ1-2; 8 nucleotides agree with TRBD1. The junction had 10 bases not matched to a gene; V was cut back by 1 base and J by 0 bases. Germline V gives CDR1 GTSNPN, CDR2 SVGIG (reference sequence). The CDR3 has 17 residues. The CDR3 spells CAWSGRGQGKTNYGYTF. In DNA, the CDR3 is TGTGCCTGGAGTGGACGCGGACAGGGCAAGACTAACTATGGCTACACCTTC.

There are a few counts of this clone. The chain couples TRBV5-6 to TRBJ2-3; D is unresolved. CDR1 is SGHDT and CDR2 is YYEEEE in the germline V gene. Trimming removed 3 bases from V and 0 bases from J, with 5 bases in between. The CDR3 length is 13 residues. The CDR3, as DNA: TGTGCCAGCAGCTGGGCTAGCACAGATACGCAGTATTTT. Residues: CASSWASTDTQYF. Drawing the rest from reference TRBV5-6 and TRBJ2-3, the complete variable domain is DAGVTQSPTHLIKTRGQQVTLRCSPKSGHDTVSWYQQALGQGPQFIFQYYEEEERQRGNFPDRFSGHQFPNYSSELNVNALLLGDSALYLCASSWASTDTQYFGPGTRLTVL.

The sample holds one count of this clone. The chain has TRBV6-5 and TRBJ1-4, with D unresolved. CDR3 size: 13 residues. V was pared by 5 bases and J by 5 bases, with 9 bases between. Germline V gene sequence: CDR1 MNHEY, CDR2 SVGAGI. Written as DNA, the CDR3 is TGTGCCAGCAGTCCTACCCTAAATGAAAAACTGTTTTTT. Translation gives CASSPTLNEKLFF.